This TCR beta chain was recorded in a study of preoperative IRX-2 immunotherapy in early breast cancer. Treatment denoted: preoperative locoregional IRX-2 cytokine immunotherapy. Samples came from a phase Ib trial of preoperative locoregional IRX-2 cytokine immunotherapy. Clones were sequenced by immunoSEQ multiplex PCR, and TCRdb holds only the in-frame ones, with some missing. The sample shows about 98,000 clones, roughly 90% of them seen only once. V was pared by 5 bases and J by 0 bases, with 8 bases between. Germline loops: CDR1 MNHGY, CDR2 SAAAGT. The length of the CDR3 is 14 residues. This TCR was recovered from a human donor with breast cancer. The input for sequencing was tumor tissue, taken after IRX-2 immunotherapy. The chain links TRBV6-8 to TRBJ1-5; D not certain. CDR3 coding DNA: TGTGCCAGCAGTCATCAAAGTAGCAATCAGCCCCAGCATTTT. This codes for CASSHQSSNQPQHF.